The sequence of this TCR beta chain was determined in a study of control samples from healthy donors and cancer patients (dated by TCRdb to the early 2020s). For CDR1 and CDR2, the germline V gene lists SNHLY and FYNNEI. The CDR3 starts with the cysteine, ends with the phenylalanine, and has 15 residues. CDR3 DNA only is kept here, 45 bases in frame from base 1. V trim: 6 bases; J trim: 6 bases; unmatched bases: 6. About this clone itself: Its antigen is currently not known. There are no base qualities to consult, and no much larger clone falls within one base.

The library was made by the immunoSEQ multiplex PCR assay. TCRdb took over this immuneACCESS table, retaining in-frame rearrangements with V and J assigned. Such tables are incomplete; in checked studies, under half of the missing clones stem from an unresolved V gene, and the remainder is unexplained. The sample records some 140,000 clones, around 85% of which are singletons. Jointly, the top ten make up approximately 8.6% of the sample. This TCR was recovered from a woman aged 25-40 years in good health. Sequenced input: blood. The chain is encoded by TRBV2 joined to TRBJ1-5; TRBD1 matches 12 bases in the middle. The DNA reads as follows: TGTGCCAGCAGCGAGGGACAGGGGGCCGGTCAGCCCCAGCATTTT. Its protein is CASSEGQGAGQPQHF.